The clone carrying this T cell receptor (beta chain) was detected only once. The data are from a study of blood T cells in healthy people across ages. A second about 7 to 12 cycle PCR used barcoded and J-beta primers. In TCRdb, the 5' RACE reads were re-called with MiXCR into one record per CDR3 protein. The table includes some 1.4 million distinct CDR3 sequences, approximately 38% detected once. This CDR3 is built from 11 residues. The V gene's germline CDR1 is SNHLY and CDR2 FYNNEI. The V gene is TRBV2, the J gene TRBJ2-1; TRBD2 is a possible D gene (7 bases). The end of the DNA is better explained by TRBJ2-7, so the J call may be wrong. Sequenced sample: blood. The clonotype comes from a woman aged 18-35 years in good health. CDR3 residues: CAGRGGNEQYF. CDR3 bases: TGTGCCGGGAGGGGGGGCAATGAGCAGTACTTC.